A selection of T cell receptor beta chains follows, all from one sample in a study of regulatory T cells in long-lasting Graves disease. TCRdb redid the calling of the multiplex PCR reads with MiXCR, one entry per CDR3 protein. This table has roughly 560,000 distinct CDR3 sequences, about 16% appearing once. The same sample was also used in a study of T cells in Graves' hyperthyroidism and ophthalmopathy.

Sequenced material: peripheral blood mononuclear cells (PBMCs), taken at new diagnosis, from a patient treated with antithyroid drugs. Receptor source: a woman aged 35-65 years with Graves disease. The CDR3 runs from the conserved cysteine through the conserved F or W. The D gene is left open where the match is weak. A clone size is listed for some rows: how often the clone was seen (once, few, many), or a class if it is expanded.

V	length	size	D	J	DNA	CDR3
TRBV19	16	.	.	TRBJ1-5	TGTGCCAGTAGTATTGTCCCCGGCTATGAAAATCAGCCCCAGCATTTT	CASSIVPGYENQPQHF
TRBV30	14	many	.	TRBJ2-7	TGTGCCTGGAGTTTCCCGGGCCTCGGCGACGAGCAGTACTTC	CAWSFPGLGDEQYF
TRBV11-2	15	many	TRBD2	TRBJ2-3	TGTGCCAGCAGCCAACTTAGCGGGGGCACAGATACGCAGTATTTT	CASSQLSGGTDTQYF
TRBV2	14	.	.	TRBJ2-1	TGTGCCAGCAAAGGGGGGACATCCTACAATGAGCAGTTCTTC	CASKGGTSYNEQFF
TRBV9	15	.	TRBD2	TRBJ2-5	TGTGCCAGCAGCTCTAGCGGGGGGCACCAAGAGACCCAGTACTTC	CASSSSGGHQETQYF
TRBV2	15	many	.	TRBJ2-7	TGTGCCAGCAGTGATGGGGCGGAGGGCCGCTACGAGCAGTACTTC	CASSDGAEGRYEQYF
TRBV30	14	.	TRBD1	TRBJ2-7	TGTGCCTGGAGCACCGGGACAGGGTCCCTCGAGCAGTACTTC	CAWSTGTGSLEQYF
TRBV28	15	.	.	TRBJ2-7	TGTGCCAGCAGTTTAATCCCGACAGGGACTAGCGAGCAGTACTTC	CASSLIPTGTSEQYF
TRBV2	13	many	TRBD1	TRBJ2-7	TGTGCCAGCAGGAGACAGGGAGCCTACGAGCAGTACTTC	CASRRQGAYEQYF
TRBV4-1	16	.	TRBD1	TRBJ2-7	TGCGCCAGCAGCCAAGATCTTACAGGGGTTATCTACGAGCAGTACTTC	CASSQDLTGVIYEQYF
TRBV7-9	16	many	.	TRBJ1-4	TGTGCCAGCAGCTTCAAGGGGAGGGGAACTAATGAAAAACTGTTTTTT	CASSFKGRGTNEKLFF
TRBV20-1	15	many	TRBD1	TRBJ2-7	TGCAGTGCCTTCCTAGACAGGGACAGTGACTTCGAGCAGTACTTC	CSAFLDRDSDFEQYF
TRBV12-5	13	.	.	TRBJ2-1	TGTGCTAGTGGTACAACGCAGGGGCACGAGCAGTTCTTC	CASGTTQGHEQFF
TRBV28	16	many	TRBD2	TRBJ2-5	TGTGCCAGCAGTCCCTCCCCTAGCGGGGGGGCAGAGACCCAGTACTTC	CASSPSPSGGAETQYF
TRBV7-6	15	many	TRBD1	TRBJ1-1	TGTGCCAGCAGCTTAGGTTCGACAGGGGCCACTGAAGCTTTCTTT	CASSLGSTGATEAFF
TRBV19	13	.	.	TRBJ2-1	TGTGCCAGTAGTAGGACATCTTACAATGAGCAGTTCTTC	CASSRTSYNEQFF